These 20 T cell receptor beta chains came from one sample sequenced in a study of cytomegalovirus exposure and HLA in healthy donors (dated by TCRdb to 2016 to 2017). The receptor library was made with the immunoSEQ multiplex PCR assay. For the multiplex PCR, a mixture combining 60 forward primers for TCR Vbeta segments and 13 reverse primers for TCR Jbeta segments was used. This immuneACCESS table, as held by TCRdb, lists in-frame sequences with V and J called but not all clones. Of the missing ones, under half trace to an unresolved V gene in checked studies; the others have no known cause. The sample table records approximately 190,000 clones; over 9.5% of these occur just once. The biggest ten clones account for 7.8% of the sample. Input material: PBMCs. The receptor set was obtained from a man aged 45 to 65 in good health and CMV-seropositive.

This clone was seen only a few times. The rearrangement links TRBV4-1 to TRBJ2-5; TRBD1 matches at 7 bases. The CDR3 loop spans 14 amino acids. The germline gives CDR1 MGHRA, CDR2 YSYEKL. The junction had 2 bases not matched to a gene; V was cut back by 4 bases and J by 0 bases. The CDR3 region is CASSRDSNQETQYF. The CDR3 region has the DNA TGCGCCAGCAGCCGGGACAGCAACCAAGAGACCCAGTACTTC.

V usage is TRBV4-3 and J usage is TRBJ2-1; possibly TRBD1 for D (6 bases). Germline V CDR1 and CDR2: LGHNA, YSLEER. The CDR3 loop spans 14 amino acids. Trimming stripped 0 bases from V and 9 bases from J, with 12 bases between. CDR3 nucleotides: TGCGCCAGCAGCCAAGATGTTCAGGGGCTTGAGCAGTTCTTC. Its translation is CASSQDVQGLEQFF.

This clone occurred a few times. The V and J genes are TRBV2 and TRBJ1-1, with a weak D call TRBD1 (5 bases). The CDR3 runs 14 residues. The germline V gene has CDR1 SNHLY and CDR2 FYNNEI. Trimming shortened V by 3 bases and J by 1 base, and 9 bases separated the two germline ends. CDR3 nucleotides: TGTGCCAGCAGTGAGTCTACAGGGAACACTGAAGCTTTCTTT. Protein product: CASSESTGNTEAFF.

This clone was detected a few times. This chain connects TRBV18 to TRBJ2-5; D gene uncertain. The J call may be faulty, since TRBJ2-7 better matches the DNA end. The germline V gene has CDR1 KGHSH and CDR2 LQKENI. The CDR3 extends over 15 amino acids. The CDR3 nucleotides are TGTGCCAGCTCACCAATATCACAGAACTCCTACGAGCAGTACTTC. Translation gives CASSPISQNSYEQYF.

This clone was detected a few times. The chain links TRBV4-3 to TRBJ1-6; weak D call: TRBD1 (5 bases). Trimming took off 1 base at V and 6 bases at J, with 7 bases between the two ends. The CDR3 spans 14 residues. CDR1 and CDR2 from the germline V gene are LGHNA and YSLEER. The CDR3 DNA sequence: TGCGCCAGCAGCCAAGGGGGCCTTAATTCACCCCTCCACTTT. Its protein product is CASSQGGLNSPLHF.

This clone was counted a few times. The chain is built from TRBV2 and TRBJ2-5; TRBD1 matches 8 bases. Germline CDR1 SNHLY, CDR2 FYNNEI. The CDR3 is made up of 14 amino acids. V lost 5 bases and J lost 4; bases outside the gene matches: 6. CDR3 nucleotides: TGTGCCAGCAGTCTTACAGGGGGAGTAGAGACCCAGTACTTC. The encoded protein is CASSLTGGVETQYF.

The chain employs TRBV5-1 and TRBJ2-4; D may be TRBD1 (5 bases). V lost 0 bases and J lost 1, with 5 bases in between. CDR1 and CDR2 from the germline V gene are SGHRS and YFSETQ. The CDR3 spans 14 residues. The DNA for the CDR3 is TGCGCCAGCAGCTTGGACAGGGCCAAAAACATTCAGTACTTC. This translates into CASSLDRAKNIQYF.

The CDR3 coding sequence is TGTGCCAGCAGCCAAGGTGCGGGGGGAAGCCAAGAGACCCAGTACTTC. It encodes CASSQGAGGSQETQYF. The chain carries TRBV4-2 and TRBJ2-5; 8 nucleotides match TRBD2. CDR1 and CDR2 from the germline V gene are LGHNA and YNFKEQ. The J segment lost 1 base and the V segment lost 1 base, leaving 5 bases of the junction unmatched. The CDR3 totals 16 residues.

The chain uses TRBV18 and TRBJ1-1; no firm D call. Between the trimmed V and J ends, which lost 3 bases and 4 bases, there was a span of 9 bases. The CDR3 totals 13 residues. CDR1 and CDR2 from the germline V gene are KGHSH and LQKENI. The CDR3 region is CASSPKGGTEAFF. CDR3 nucleotides: TGTGCCAGCTCACCTAAGGGAGGCACTGAAGCTTTCTTT.

The V call is TRBV6-1, the J call TRBJ2-5; TRBD1 agrees at 7 bases. Germline assignment: CDR1 MNHNS and CDR2 SASEGT. The CDR3 length is 13 residues. V lost 6 bases to trimming and J lost 1 base; unmatched junction nucleotides: 2. The CDR3 region is CASSGDSQETQYF. The CDR3, as DNA: TGTGCCAGCAGCGGGGACAGCCAAGAGACCCAGTACTTC.

The CDR3 sequence: CASSHVNRGLDLRGYTF. The CDR3 DNA reads as TGTGCCAGCAGCCACGTAAACAGGGGCCTCGACCTTCGGGGCTACACCTTC. J is TRBJ1-2 and V is TRBV14; 7 nucleotides match TRBD1. Germline CDR1 SGHDN, CDR2 FVKESK. This CDR3 contains 17 residues. Losses at the gene ends were 3 bases for V and 8 bases for J; bases not matched to a gene: 18.

This clone turned up a few times. CDR3 sequence reads: CASSFGTHEKLFF. As DNA, the CDR3 is TGTGCCAGCAGCTTTGGGACTCATGAAAAACTGTTTTTT. The chain has TRBV7-2 and TRBJ1-4, with D tentatively TRBD1 (5 bases). The CDR3 is 13 amino acids. Germline CDR1 reads SGHTA; CDR2 reads FQGNSA. The V end was cut by 3 bases, the J end by 6 bases, with 8 bases between.

The chain links TRBV5-8 to TRBJ2-1; no reliable D call. Per the germline V gene, CDR1 is SGHTS and CDR2 is YDEGEE. The germline V and J ends were trimmed by 0 bases and 3 bases, with 10 bases remaining between them. The CDR3 is 15 residues long. The CDR3 DNA reads TGTGCCAGCAGCTTGGGGCAGAACCACTACAATGAGCAGTTCTTC. Translated, it gives CASSLGQNHYNEQFF.

V is TRBV11-3 and J is TRBJ2-3; the D is unclear. In germline, CDR1 is SGHNT, CDR2 YENEEA. The CDR3 sequence is 13 residues long. The CDR3 reads CAAASLPTDTQYF. CDR3 nucleotides: TGTGCTGCGGCATCCCTTCCAACAGATACGCAGTATTTT.

The chain combines TRBV5-4 with TRBJ1-3; D is ambiguous. The germline V gene has CDR1 SGHNT and CDR2 YYREEE (reference sequence). Between the trimmed V and J ends, which lost 3 bases and 1 base, there was a span of 5 bases. The CDR3 loop spans 13 amino acids. CDR3 residues: CASSSVSGNTIYF. The CDR3 coding sequence is TGTGCCAGCAGCTCCGTGTCTGGAAACACCATATATTTT.

Turning to this clone: Sequence at one end of the junction differs from germline and may be a read error. The chain is built from TRBV11-3 and TRBJ2-2; maybe TRBD2 (6 bases). Germline CDR1 and CDR2: SGHNT and YENEEA. The CDR3 spans 16 residues. CDR3 DNA: TGTGCCAGCAGCTTAGAGCGGGGCGCCTACGGCGGGGCGCTGTTTTTT. It codes for CASSLERGAYGGALFF.

This clone was picked up a small number of times. This chain links TRBV9 with TRBJ2-2; 7 bases fit TRBD2. The CDR3 consists of 16 residues. The junction had 7 bases not matched to a gene; V was cut back by 0 bases and J by 5 bases. In germline, CDR1 is SGDLS, CDR2 YYNGEE. CDR3 in amino acids: CASSVVMEAGTGELFF. The DNA for the CDR3 is TGTGCCAGCAGCGTAGTAATGGAAGCGGGGACCGGGGAGCTGTTTTTT.

This clone was detected only a few times. This sequence joins TRBV7-9 and TRBJ2-2; 9 nucleotides match TRBD1. Germline values: CDR1 SEHNR, CDR2 FQNEAQ (reference sequence). CDR3 length: 15 amino acids. The V and J ends lost 6 bases and 3 bases, in that order; junction bases with no gene match: 5. CDR3 protein: CASRWGQGYTGELFF. The CDR3 DNA reads as TGTGCCAGCAGGTGGGGACAGGGTTACACCGGGGAGCTGTTTTTT.

This clone was seen more than once but under ten times. The chain couples TRBV10-3 to TRBJ1-4, with a tentative D call TRBD1 (6 bases). The CDR3 has 13 residues. Deletions cut 11 bases from V and 3 bases from J, with 13 bases between. Germline CDR1 ENHRY, CDR2 SYGVKD. The CDR3 sequence is CASKGVPNEKLFF. CDR3 nucleotides: TGTGCCTCGAAGGGGGTACCTAATGAAAAACTGTTTTTT.

This clone occurred a few times. This chain connects TRBV5-1 to TRBJ2-1; 11 nucleotides align to TRBD2. The CDR3 has 17 amino acids. Germline CDR1 and CDR2: SGHRS and YFSETQ. With V trimmed by 1 base and J by 9 bases, 12 bases remained unmatched. As DNA, the CDR3 is TGCGCCAGCAGCTTGCCCTTAGCTAGCGGGGGGCTGGGTGAGCAGTTCTTC. This sequence encodes CASSLPLASGGLGEQFF.